The 25 T cell receptor beta chains given below trace back to one sample, sequenced in a study of control samples from healthy donors and cancer patients. Clones were sequenced by immunoSEQ multiplex PCR, and TCRdb holds only the in-frame ones, with some missing. The sample yields about 100,000 clones, around 89% seen once. The sequenced sample was blood. The receptors here all came from a man aged 30 to 45 in good health.

The rearrangement uses TRBV6-2 or TRBV6-3 and TRBJ2-7, with 8 bases identical to TRBD1. Germline CDR1 MNHEY, CDR2 SVGEGT. Trimming cost V 4 bases and J 4 bases; bases outside gene matches: 6. The CDR3 runs 14 residues. The DNA for the CDR3 is TGTGCCAGCAGTTCCATACAGGGGGGATACGAGCAGTACGTC. Amino acid sequence: CASSSIQGGYEQYV.

V gene TRBV12-5 combines with J gene TRBJ2-7, with a tentative D call TRBD1 (6 bases). The CDR3 spans 13 residues. From germline, CDR1 is LGHNT and CDR2 FRNRAP. Trimming shortened V by 6 bases and J by 0 bases, and 9 bases separated the two germline ends. Written as DNA, the CDR3 is TGTGCTAGTGGACGGGACACCTCCTACGAGCAGTACTTC. Amino acids: CASGRDTSYEQYF.

This chain uses TRBV9 with TRBJ1-2; no reliable D call. The CDR3 spans 13 residues. Trimming left V 3 bases short and J 8 bases short, with 14 bases between. The germline V gene has CDR1 SGDLS and CDR2 YYNGEE. The DNA of the CDR3 is TGTGCCAGCAGCGCCGGGATGGGCAACGGCTACACCTTC. This sequence encodes CASSAGMGNGYTF. Filled out from reference TRBV9 and TRBJ1-2, the complete variable domain reads DSGVTQTPKHLITATGQRVTLRCSPRSGDLSVYWYQQSLDQGLQFLIQYYNGEERAKGNILERFSAQQFPDLHSELNLSSLELGDSALYFCASSAGMGNGYTFGSGTRLTVV.

The rearrangement uses TRBV19 and TRBJ1-5; tentatively, D is TRBD1 (5 bases). V lost 4 bases and J lost 0, with 10 bases in between. This CDR3 region has 15 residues. The germline V gene encodes CDR1 LNHDA and CDR2 SQIVND (reference sequence). CDR3 coding DNA: TGTGCCAGTAGTACCCGGGGGGTTAGCAATCAGCCCCAGCATTTT. Amino acid sequence: CASSTRGVSNQPQHF.

The rearrangement joins TRBV7-8 to TRBJ1-3, with 7 bases lining up with TRBD1. V dropped 2 bases and J dropped 4; count of bases not matched to a gene: 5. CDR1 and CDR2 from the germline V gene are SGHVS and FQNEAQ. This CDR3 region has 15 residues. CDR3 protein: CASSLSPGQGNTIYF. The CDR3 DNA reads as TGTGCCAGCAGCTTATCCCCGGGACAGGGAAACACCATATATTTT.

This chain joins TRBV21-1 and TRBJ2-7; TRBD1, the table's D call, lacks a check against the DNA. TRBV21-1 is classified as a pseudogene. The CDR3 is 15 amino acids. The CDR3 reads CASSNPPGQSYEQYF. The CDR3 DNA is TGTGCCAGCAGCAACCCCCCGGGACAGTCCTACGAGCAGTACTTC.

The rearrangement links TRBV7-9 to TRBJ1-1, with 8 bases aligning to TRBD1. Trimming took 5 bases from V and 0 from J; bases not matched to a gene: 5. This CDR3 is built from 15 residues. Germline CDR1 is SEHNR and CDR2 is FQNEAQ (reference sequence). The chain's CDR3 is CASSARQGMNTEAFF. The CDR3, as DNA: TGTGCCAGCAGCGCCAGACAGGGGATGAACACTGAAGCTTTCTTT.

The gene calls are TRBV7-8 and TRBJ1-3; 7 nucleotides match TRBD1. V gave up 5 bases and J gave up 0 bases; unmatched junction bases: 4. This CDR3 region has 15 residues. The V gene's germline CDR1 is SGHVS and CDR2 FQNEAQ. The CDR3 DNA reads as TGTGCCAGCAGCCGTTGGGACAGCTCTGGAAACACCATATATTTT. Translated: CASSRWDSSGNTIYF.

This clone was detected only a few times. The rearrangement joins TRBV10-3 to TRBJ2-7; D gene unclear. V was shortened by 0 bases and J by 6 bases, with 15 bases between the two germline ends. The CDR3 has 15 residues. CDR1 is ENHRY and CDR2 is SYGVKD in the germline V gene. The CDR3 bases are TGTGCCATCAGTGAGTCGGCGCGGAACCTGGGCGAGCAGTACTTC. This translates into CAISESARNLGEQYF.

The chain links TRBV3-1 (or the pseudogene TRBV3-2) to TRBJ2-3; perhaps TRBD1 as D (5 bases). This CDR3 is built from 16 residues. The germline gives CDR1 LGHDT, CDR2 YNNKEL (reference sequence). With 3 bases removed from V and 2 bases from J, the gap between germline ends came to 15 bases. The CDR3 loop is CASSHMRQPHTDTQYF. The CDR3, as DNA: TGTGCCAGCAGCCACATGAGACAGCCCCACACAGATACGCAGTATTTT.

The rearrangement uses TRBV12-3 or TRBV12-4 and TRBJ1-1; no definite D call. The V gene lost 3 bases and the J gene lost 4 bases, with 9 bases spanning the gap. The CDR3 contains 13 residues. CDR3 bases: TGTGCCAGCAGTTTTCAACGGGCCACTGAAGCTTTCTTT. This codes for CASSFQRATEAFF.

This chain connects TRBV11-2 to TRBJ2-3; D not resolved. The CDR3 has 15 amino acids. V lost 5 bases and J 5 bases, leaving 17 bases between the germline ends. Germline CDR1 and CDR2: SGHAT and FQNNGV. CDR3 in DNA: TGTGCCAGCAGCACCTTTGCTTCGGCGGTAGATACGCAGTATTTT. This gives the protein CASSTFASAVDTQYF.

The J gene is TRBJ1-2, the V gene TRBV6-5; D gene unclear. The CDR3 runs to 14 residues. V was trimmed by 6 bases and J by 2 bases, leaving 13 bases between them. Looked up from germline, CDR1 is MNHEY and CDR2 is SVGAGI. The CDR3 DNA sequence: TGTGCCAGCAGCAGCCGGGAGAGGAACTATGGCTACACCTTC. Amino acids: CASSSRERNYGYTF.

V gene TRBV14 combines with J gene TRBJ1-1; D unresolved. The V and J ends lost 2 bases and 8 bases respectively, with 6 bases between them. This CDR3 is 11 amino acids long. Germline V lookup: CDR1 SGHDN, CDR2 FVKESK. The CDR3 sequence is CASSQRREAFF. The CDR3 DNA sequence: TGTGCCAGCAGCCAAAGGAGGGAAGCTTTCTTT.

The table lists this clone with a few counts. The chain employs TRBV7-2 and TRBJ1-5; the match to TRBD1 covers 7 bases. Trimming at V came to 5 bases and at J to 4 bases, leaving 2 bases not matched to a gene. Germline V gene sequence: CDR1 SGHTA, CDR2 FQGNSA. The CDR3 sequence is 13 residues long. CDR3 coding DNA: TGTGCCAGCAGCCAGGGACAGAATCAGCCCCAGCATTTT. As protein: CASSQGQNQPQHF.

V usage is TRBV27 and J usage is TRBJ2-7; weak D call: TRBD2 (5 bases). This CDR3 is 14 amino acids long. Germline assignment: CDR1 MNHEY and CDR2 SMNVEV (reference sequence). V was cut by 1 base and J by 2 bases, with 9 bases left in between. The CDR3 DNA is TGTGCCAGCAGTTTATTAGCGAAACCCTACGAGCAGTACTTC. Its protein product is CASSLLAKPYEQYF.

Of note for this clone: In the same sample, other DNA sequences code for this CDR3. The rearrangement links TRBV27 to TRBJ1-5; D not resolved. The CDR3 is 13 amino acids. Germline V gives CDR1 MNHEY, CDR2 SMNVEV (reference sequence). The V end lost 3 bases, the J end lost 3 bases, and 6 bases lay between the germline ends. The CDR3 spells CASSFGPNQPQHF. The CDR3 coding sequence is TGTGCCAGCAGTTTTGGACCCAATCAGCCCCAGCATTTT.

The CDR3 region is CASSLKTAHPLYGYTF. CDR3 nucleotides: TGTGCCAGCAGCTTAAAAACAGCCCATCCTCTCTATGGCTACACCTTC. The chain joins TRBV5-4 to TRBJ1-2, with D unresolved. CDR1 is SGHNT and CDR2 is YYREEE in the germline V gene (reference sequence). This CDR3 has 16 residues. With 2 bases removed from V and 4 bases from J, the gap between germline ends came to 18 bases. The variable domain in full, completed from reference TRBV5-4 and TRBJ1-2, reads ETGVTQSPTHLIKTRGQQVTLRCSSQSGHNTVSWYQQALGQGPQFIFQYYREEENGRGNFPPRFSGLQFPNYSSELNVNALELDDSALYLCASSLKTAHPLYGYTFGSGTRLTVV.

The V and J genes are TRBV12-3 or TRBV12-4 and TRBJ1-2; D unclear. This CDR3 is 13 amino acids long. Trimming stripped 3 bases from V and 1 base from J, with 6 bases between. The CDR3 nucleotides are TGTGCCAGCAGTTTTAGCAGTAACTATGGCTACACCTTC. This codes for CASSFSSNYGYTF.

In its sample, this clone was seen a few times. The genes are TRBV18 and TRBJ2-5, with 8 bases aligning to TRBD2. V shed 5 bases, J shed 4 bases, and the junction held 6 bases outside the gene matches. This CDR3 region has 14 residues. Looked up from germline, CDR1 is KGHSH and CDR2 is LQKENI. The CDR3 spells CASSAGRAPETQYF. CDR3 bases: TGTGCCAGCTCAGCCGGGAGGGCCCCAGAGACCCAGTACTTC. Supplemented by reference TRBV18 and TRBJ2-5, the full variable domain reads NAGVMQNPRHLVRRRGQEARLRCSPMKGHSHVYWYRQLPEEGLKFMVYLQKENIIDESGMPKERFSAEFPKEGPSILRIQQVVRGDSAAYFCASSAGRAPETQYFGPGTRLLVL.

The chain joins TRBV25-1 to TRBJ1-1; possibly TRBD1 for D (6 bases). The CDR3 sequence is 18 residues long. Trimming removed 1 base at V and 4 bases at J, with 22 bases between. Germline CDR1 is MGHDK and CDR2 is SYGVNS. CDR3 region: CASSESLQFQGRGTEAFF. In DNA form, the CDR3 reads TGTGCCAGCAGTGAATCCCTACAATTCCAGGGGCGAGGCACTGAAGCTTTCTTT.

V gene TRBV5-1 combines with J gene TRBJ1-4, with a weak D call TRBD1 (6 bases). V lost 4 bases, J lost 3 bases, and 22 bases lay in between. There are 18 residues in the CDR3. Germline CDR1 and CDR2: SGHRS and YFSETQ. CDR3 bases: TGCGCCAGCAGCCCTGTGGGGAGGGGCAGGGGAGCTAATGAAAAACTGTTTTTT. It codes for CASSPVGRGRGANEKLFF.

This clone has a single count. The chain recombines TRBV11-2 with TRBJ2-5; the D gene is possibly TRBD1 (6 bases). V shed 3 bases and J shed 5 bases, with 16 bases lying between them. The germline V gene encodes CDR1 SGHAT and CDR2 FQNNGV. This CDR3 has 15 residues. DNA for the CDR3: TGTGCCAGCAGCTTCGGGACATCCCTGGGGGAGACCCAGTACTTC. This gives the protein CASSFGTSLGETQYF.

The rearrangement links TRBV6-5 to TRBJ1-6, with D maybe TRBD1 (5 bases). This CDR3 is built from 14 residues. Germline CDR1 and CDR2: MNHEY and SVGAGI. The V end lost 6 bases, the J end lost 8 bases, and 14 bases lay between the germline ends. The CDR3 nucleotides are TGTGCCAGCAGAAGACAGCCGGAGGATTCACCCCTCCACTTT. It specifies CASRRQPEDSPLHF.

The chain employs TRBV4-1 and TRBJ1-2, with 9 bases fitting TRBD1. Germline lookup yields CDR1 MGHRA and CDR2 YSYEKL. The V segment lost 2 bases and the J segment 1 base; nucleotides outside the gene matches: 2. The CDR3 has 15 amino acids. The chain's CDR3 is CASSQPTGGNYGYTF. DNA of the CDR3: TGCGCCAGCAGCCAACCGACAGGGGGTAACTATGGCTACACCTTC.